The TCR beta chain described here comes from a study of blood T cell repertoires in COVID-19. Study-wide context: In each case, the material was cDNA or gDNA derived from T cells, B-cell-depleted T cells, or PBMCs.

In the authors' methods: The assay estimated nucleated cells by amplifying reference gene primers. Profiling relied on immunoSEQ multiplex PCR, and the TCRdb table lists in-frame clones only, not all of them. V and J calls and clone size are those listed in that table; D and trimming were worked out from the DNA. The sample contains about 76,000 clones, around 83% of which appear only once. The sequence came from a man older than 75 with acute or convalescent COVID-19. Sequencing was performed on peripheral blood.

CDR3 region: CASTRTSGRPNNEQFF. The CDR3 nucleotides are TGTGCCAGTACCCGGACTAGCGGGAGGCCCAACAATGAGCAGTTCTTC. This chain joins TRBV19 and TRBJ2-1, with 14 bases that match TRBD2. The germline gives CDR1 LNHDA, CDR2 SQIVND (reference sequence). V lost 7 bases and J lost 5; bases outside the gene matches: 7. This CDR3 region has 16 residues.